This TCR beta chain was recorded in a study of immune cell composition in non-small cell lung cancer. Looking at the study overall: Histologic subtype was mainly adenocarcinoma or squamous cell carcinoma.

Study-wide results and limits: Lung squamous cell carcinoma tumours had significantly higher top 10 clone scores and productive clonality than lung adenocarcinoma. In adenocarcinoma, maximal tumour-associated clone frequency tracked TIL tumour reactivity.

The CDR3 spans 16 residues. CDR1 and CDR2 (germline): MNHEY, SVGAGI. Trimming cost V 2 bases and J 5 bases, with 16 bases left between them. DNA was extracted from unsorted cell suspensions stored frozen. Points on this clone: Its antigen is not identified.

The protocol was immunoSEQ multiplex PCR, while the TCRdb copy is restricted to in-frame clones and leaves out a portion. The sample shows thousands of clones, 76% of them seen only once. V usage is TRBV6-5 and J usage is TRBJ2-1, with D tentatively TRBD2 (5 bases). Sample: lung tumor tissue. The TCR originated in a human donor with non-small cell lung cancer. CDR3 nucleotides: TGTGCCAGCAGTTACCTGGGAGCTTATGAAAACAATGAGCAGTTCTTC. Amino acids: CASSYLGAYENNEQFF.